Shown below are 18 T cell receptor beta chains from a single sample sequenced in a study of cytomegalovirus exposure and HLA in healthy donors. The PCR had 60 Vbeta and 13 Jbeta primers. The data were produced by immunoSEQ multiplex PCR, yet TCRdb's version contains in-frame clones alone and is incomplete. The sample lists about 210,000 clones, about four fifths seen once, with roughly a tenth in the top ten. What was sequenced was PBMCs. Source of these receptors: a woman aged 45-60 years in good health and CMV-seropositive.

The chain uses TRBV19 and TRBJ1-1; TRBD1 agrees at 7 bases. This CDR3 region has 13 residues. CDR1 is LNHDA, CDR2 SQIVND, per germline (reference sequence). Trimming removed 5 bases from V and 9 bases from J; junction bases left unmatched: 9. The CDR3 DNA is TGTGCCAGTAGTCCGCAACAGGGGAGGAAAGCTTTCTTT. This encodes CASSPQQGRKAFF.

This sequence joins TRBV5-1 and TRBJ1-2; 8 nucleotides align to TRBD1. CDR1 and CDR2 from the germline V gene are SGHRS and YFSETQ. Trimming took 4 bases from V and 8 from J; bases not matched to a gene: 7. CDR3 length: 13 residues. The CDR3 DNA sequence: TGCGCCAGCAGCGCCGACAGGGGCTGGGGCTACACCTTC. It yields the protein CASSADRGWGYTF.

The chain is built from TRBV10-3 and TRBJ1-2; 7 bases fit TRBD1. The junction had 6 bases not matched to a gene; V was cut back by 11 bases and J by 6 bases. The CDR3 has 11 amino acids. Germline V gene lookup returns CDR1 ENHRY and CDR2 SYGVKD. CDR3 coding DNA: TGTGCCGTACGGACAGGACATGGCTACACCTTC. Translating gives CAVRTGHGYTF.

The chain employs TRBV2 and TRBJ2-5; TRBD2 matches 7 bases. The CDR3 totals 14 residues. Germline V gives CDR1 SNHLY, CDR2 FYNNEI. After removal of 7 bases from V and 4 bases from J, the junction contained 9 bases not matched to a gene. The CDR3 reads CASKRDGSAETQYF. The CDR3 DNA reads TGTGCCAGCAAGCGGGACGGGAGCGCAGAGACCCAGTACTTC.

The chain couples TRBV10-3 to TRBJ1-1; 8 bases map to TRBD1. The CDR3 has 19 residues. Germline trimming cut 2 bases from V and 3 bases from J; bases unmatched to any gene: 17. Germline V lookup: CDR1 ENHRY, CDR2 SYGVKD. The CDR3 here is CAISEPGPGGTGGDTEAFF. The CDR3 bases are TGTGCCATCAGTGAGCCAGGCCCTGGAGGGACAGGAGGGGACACTGAAGCTTTCTTT.

The chain recombines TRBV10-3 with TRBJ2-5, with TRBD2 as a possible D gene (6 bases). The V end was cut by 6 bases, the J end by 1 base, with 15 bases between. There are 15 residues in the CDR3. Germline V gene lookup returns CDR1 ENHRY and CDR2 SYGVKD. In DNA form, the CDR3 reads TGTGCCATCAGCCTTAGCGGTTCCCTCCAAGAGACCCAGTACTTC. Translation gives CAISLSGSLQETQYF.

This rearrangement joins TRBV13 to TRBJ2-7; 10 nucleotides agree with TRBD2. The CDR3 loop spans 19 amino acids. The ends lost 2 bases at V and 0 bases at J; junction bases unmatched: 13. Per germline, CDR1 PRHDT and CDR2 FYEKMQ (reference sequence). The CDR3 DNA follows: TGTGCCAGCAGCTTATCAGCGGGGGGGATAAAAACCCGCTCCTACGAGCAGTACTTC. Encoded protein: CASSLSAGGIKTRSYEQYF.

The chain links TRBV9 to TRBJ2-2; D gene unclear. Germline CDR1 and CDR2: SGDLS and YYNGEE. The CDR3 extends over 13 amino acids. Trimming left V 2 bases short and J 3 bases short, with 5 bases between. This CDR3 is CASSVVDTGELFF. The CDR3 coding sequence is TGTGCCAGCAGCGTGGTAGACACCGGGGAGCTGTTTTTT.

This clone was found once. This chain links TRBV5-6 with TRBJ2-3; 7 nucleotides align to TRBD2. This CDR3 comprises 15 residues. Germline-derived CDR1 and CDR2 are SGHDT and YYEEEE. V shed 3 bases, J shed 4 bases, and the junction held 8 bases outside the gene matches. The CDR3 here is CASSSRGTKADTQYF. As DNA, the CDR3 is TGTGCCAGCAGCTCCCGCGGGACTAAGGCAGATACGCAGTATTTT.

This sequence joins TRBV6-6 and TRBJ1-2; the match to TRBD1 covers 8 bases. This CDR3 is built from 13 residues. Unmatched junction bases numbered 4, after V lost 2 bases and J lost 8 bases. Germline CDR1 and CDR2: MNHNY and SVGAGI (reference sequence). This chain's CDR3 is CASSYDRGRGYTF. DNA of the CDR3: TGTGCCAGCAGTTACGACAGGGGAAGGGGCTACACCTTC.

This clone was counted only a few times. The chain employs TRBV2 and TRBJ1-2; 8 bases align to TRBD1. V dropped 6 bases and J dropped 0; count of bases not matched to a gene: 6. This CDR3 is 15 amino acids long. Germline loops: CDR1 SNHLY, CDR2 FYNNEI. The CDR3 DNA reads as TGTGCCAGCAGGTTAGACAGGGGAGCTAACTATGGCTACACCTTC. Protein sequence: CASRLDRGANYGYTF.

The rearrangement uses TRBV29-1 and TRBJ1-2; D gene unclear. This CDR3 is built from 13 residues. Trimming took off 3 bases at V and 2 bases at J, with 10 bases between the two ends. CDR1 and CDR2 (germline): SQVTM, ANQGSEA. The DNA for the CDR3 is TGCAGCGTTGAGGCGGGAGTAAACTATGGCTACACCTTC. This sequence encodes CSVEAGVNYGYTF.

This clone was recorded once. The chain recombines TRBV28 with TRBJ2-7, with 8 bases that match TRBD1. Trimming took 6 bases from V and 3 from J; bases not matched to a gene: 10. From germline, CDR1 is MDHEN and CDR2 SYDVKM. This CDR3 comprises 15 residues. The CDR3 loop reads CASSTGQGGVYEQYF. The CDR3 DNA follows: TGTGCCAGCAGCACCGGACAGGGTGGGGTCTACGAGCAGTACTTC.

The chain joins TRBV5-4 to TRBJ1-4; a possible D gene is TRBD1 (5 bases). This CDR3 contains 14 residues. Trimming cost V 3 bases and J 6 bases, with 12 bases left between them. Germline CDR1 reads SGHNT; CDR2 reads YYREEE (reference sequence). The CDR3 coding sequence is TGTGCCAGCAGCTCGGGGGAGATCTATGAAAAACTGTTTTTT. Translating gives CASSSGEIYEKLFF.

This clone has only a few counts. The rearrangement uses TRBV11-1 and TRBJ1-4; D is perhaps TRBD1 (6 bases). The CDR3 contains 15 residues. Germline CDR1 SGHAT, CDR2 FQDESV (reference sequence). Between the trimmed V and J ends, which lost 5 bases and 8 bases, there was a span of 18 bases. The CDR3 loop is CASSDWPRQEEKLFF. The CDR3 bases are TGTGCCAGCAGCGACTGGCCGCGACAGGAGGAAAAACTGTTTTTT.

V gene TRBV2 combines with J gene TRBJ2-2; tentatively, D is TRBD1 (6 bases). Trimming took off 6 bases at V and 4 bases at J, with 21 bases between the two ends. Germline V lookup: CDR1 SNHLY, CDR2 FYNNEI. The CDR3 is 17 amino acids. The CDR3 DNA sequence: TGTGCCAGCAGCCCCAGACAGGTTCGGGCGAGCACCGGGGAGCTGTTTTTT. It codes for CASSPRQVRASTGELFF.

The chain recombines TRBV5-1 with TRBJ1-1; weak D call: TRBD1 (6 bases). The CDR3 is 15 amino acids. V lost 1 base, J lost 0 bases, and 10 bases lay in between. The V gene's germline CDR1 is SGHRS and CDR2 YFSETQ. CDR3 nucleotide sequence: TGCGCCAGCAGCTTGATCGCAGGGGTGAACACTGAAGCTTTCTTT. It is translated as CASSLIAGVNTEAFF.

The chain links TRBV7-6 to TRBJ2-1; the D is unclear. Germline V lookup: CDR1 SGHVS, CDR2 FNYEAQ. The CDR3 has 13 residues. Between the trimmed V and J ends, which lost 1 base and 7 bases, there was a span of 8 bases. Here the CDR3 DNA reads TGTGCCAGCAGCTTAGGCAGATTGAATGAGCAGTTCTTC. Its translation: CASSLGRLNEQFF.